This is a list of T cell receptor beta chains from one sample in a study of blood T cell repertoires in COVID-19. The data were produced by immunoSEQ multiplex PCR, yet TCRdb's version contains in-frame clones alone and is incomplete. This sample has fewer than 150,000 clones, with around 90% found just once. What was sequenced was peripheral blood. These TCRs come from a woman over 75 with acute or convalescent COVID-19. The CDR3 runs from the conserved cysteine through the conserved F or W. A D gene is named only where the DNA matches it firmly. Not every row has a clone size; where given, it reads once, few, many or a size class.

V gene,D gene,J gene,clone size,CDR3 DNA,CDR3 protein
TRBV4-3,.,TRBJ1-2,.,TGCGCCAGCAGCCAAGATAGATTCAGGCAGGGCTACACCTTC,CASSQDRFRQGYTF
TRBV10-3,TRBD1,TRBJ1-2,once,TGTGCCATCGCCGGGACAGGGGCCCTCTATGGCTACACCTTC,CAIAGTGALYGYTF
TRBV5-4,TRBD2,TRBJ2-3,.,TGTGCCAGCAGTCAGGGACTAGCGAGAGGAGATACGCAGTATTTT,CASSQGLARGDTQYF
TRBV7-2,.,TRBJ2-2,.,TGTGCCAGCAGCTTCATTCCCGAGTCGGGGGAGCTGTTTTTT,CASSFIPESGELFF
TRBV12-5,.,TRBJ2-2,.,TGTGCTAGTGGTTGGATGTTACAGGGTAACACCGGGGAGCTGTTTTTT,CASGWMLQGNTGELFF
TRBV7-2,.,TRBJ2-3,.,TGTGCCAGCAGCTCTAGGAACACAGATACGCAGTATTTT,CASSSRNTDTQYF
TRBV28,.,TRBJ2-7,.,TGTGCCAGCAGTCCAGGGGGGAGCTCCTACGAGCAGTACTTC,CASSPGGSSYEQYF
TRBV27,TRBD1,TRBJ2-5,.,TGTGCCAGCACCTACCTGGGACAGGGGAAGGTCACCCAGTACTTC,CASTYLGQGKVTQYF
TRBV18,.,TRBJ2-7,.,TGTGCCAGCTCACCACCGTCAGCCTACGAGCAGTACTTC,CASSPPSAYEQYF
TRBV6-2/TRBV6-3,TRBD2,TRBJ2-7,.,TGTGCCAGCAGCCGTGGACTAGCGGGGGGCGAGCAGTACTTC,CASSRGLAGGEQYF
TRBV7-9,.,TRBJ2-5,.,TGTGCCAGCAGCTTTCCAGGGTATGAGACCCAGTACTTC,CASSFPGYETQYF
TRBV29-1,.,TRBJ2-7,.,TGCAGCGCGGGGGCAGGGACCTACGAGCAGTACTTC,CSAGAGTYEQYF
TRBV6-6,TRBD2,TRBJ2-1,.,TGTGCCAGCAGCCGCTCGAGCGGGGACGGCTACAATGAGCAGTTCTTC,CASSRSSGDGYNEQFF
TRBV5-4,TRBD2,TRBJ2-1,.,TGTGCCAGCAGCTCCCCGGGGGGTTCCTACAATGAGCAGTTCTTC,CASSSPGGSYNEQFF
TRBV7-2,.,TRBJ2-1,.,TGTGCCAGCAGCTTCTATCAGGAACAGACGAATGAGCAGTTCTTC,CASSFYQEQTNEQFF
TRBV6-2/TRBV6-3,TRBD1,TRBJ1-1,.,TGTGCCAGCAGTGCCTCGGACAGGGATGGCCCTGAAGCTTTCTTT,CASSASDRDGPEAFF
TRBV7-8,TRBD1,TRBJ2-2,.,TGTGCCAGCAGCTCTACAGGGGCCTCTACAAACACCGGGGAGCTGTTTTTT,CASSSTGASTNTGELFF
TRBV7-9,.,TRBJ1-4,.,TGTGCCAGCAGCCCCTTGGGCTCAACTAATGAAAAACTGTTTTTT,CASSPLGSTNEKLFF
TRBV5-1,TRBD1,TRBJ2-3,.,TGCGCCAGCAGCTTGGTTCCGGGACAGAGCACAGATACGCAGTATTTT,CASSLVPGQSTDTQYF
TRBV7-2,.,TRBJ1-1,.,TGTGCCAGCAGCTTCTTTGGCCTAGCGAACACTGAAGCTTTCTTT,CASSFFGLANTEAFF
TRBV28,.,TRBJ1-1,.,TGTGCCAGCAGTCTGACAGCTAACACTGAAGCTTTCTTT,CASSLTANTEAFF
TRBV6-5,TRBD1,TRBJ2-7,.,TGTGCCAGCAGTTACGTCGGGACAGGGGGCTACGAGCAGTACTTC,CASSYVGTGGYEQYF
TRBV12-5,.,TRBJ2-7,.,TGTGCTAGTGGTGTCCCCGACAGGTCGGACGAGCAGTACTTC,CASGVPDRSDEQYF
TRBV11-1,TRBD2,TRBJ2-5,.,TGTGCCAGCAGCTTAGGAAAGCGGGGGGGTGAAGAGACCCAGTACTTC,CASSLGKRGGEETQYF
TRBV6-2/TRBV6-3,TRBD1,TRBJ2-3,.,TGTGCCAGCAGCTCGACAGGGTTAAGAACAGATACGCAGTATTTT,CASSSTGLRTDTQYF
TRBV5-1,.,TRBJ2-3,.,TGCGCCAGCAGCTTGCTGGCAGCAGATACGCAGTATTTT,CASSLLAADTQYF
TRBV6-5,TRBD1,TRBJ1-6,.,TGTGCCAGCAGTTACACAGGGGGACGGGATAATTCACCCCTCCACTTT,CASSYTGGRDNSPLHF
TRBV6-5,.,TRBJ1-5,.,TGTGCCAGCTTGGGGCGGGACGGTCAGCCCCAGCATTTT,CASLGRDGQPQHF
TRBV5-1,.,TRBJ1-6,.,TGCGCCAGCAGCCCCGAGTTGAATTCACCCCTCCACTTT,CASSPELNSPLHF
TRBV6-5,TRBD1,TRBJ1-4,.,TGTGCCAGCAAATCACAGGGGGCAACTAATGAAAAACTGTTTTTT,CASKSQGATNEKLFF
TRBV9,.,TRBJ2-1,.,TGTGCCAGCAGCCTCCGACTTGGCAATGAGCAGTTCTTC,CASSLRLGNEQFF
TRBV6-1,.,TRBJ1-4,once,TGTGCCAGCAGTGAAGGGCTAACTAATGAAAAACTGTTTTTT,CASSEGLTNEKLFF
TRBV18,.,TRBJ1-2,.,TGTGCCAGCTCAGCAATGAACTATAGCTACACCTTC,CASSAMNYSYTF
TRBV5-1,.,TRBJ1-1,.,TGCGCCAGCAGCTTGCAGAACACTGAAGCTTTCTTT,CASSLQNTEAFF
TRBV6-5,TRBD1,TRBJ2-7,.,TGTGCCAGCAGGAAGACAGGGTTGGACTACGAGCAGTACTTC,CASRKTGLDYEQYF
TRBV4-1,TRBD1,TRBJ1-2,once,TGCGCCAGCAGCCAGACAGGGAACTATGGCTACACCTTC,CASSQTGNYGYTF
TRBV20-1,.,TRBJ1-2,.,TGCAGTGTTAGAGACAGAAATGGCTACACCTTC,CSVRDRNGYTF
TRBV21-1,.,TRBJ2-5,.,TGTGCCAGCAGCACCCTGCAGCCAGCGGGAGAGACCCAGTACTTC,CASSTLQPAGETQYF
TRBV2,.,TRBJ2-5,.,TGTGCCAGCAGTGAAACTGGCAGGGGAGAGACCCAGTACTTC,CASSETGRGETQYF
TRBV24-1,.,TRBJ2-3,.,TGTGCCACCAGTACTCCGACTAGCACAGGGGATACGCAGTATTTT,CATSTPTSTGDTQYF
TRBV29-1,.,TRBJ2-3,.,TGCAGCGTTGAGGGAAACTGGAGGCGGGGCACAGATACGCAGTATTTT,CSVEGNWRRGTDTQYF
TRBV6-2/TRBV6-3,TRBD2,TRBJ2-3,.,TGTGCCAGCAGTTACCCCATCGGACTAGCGGGGGGGCCCCCAGATACGCAGTATTTT,CASSYPIGLAGGPPDTQYF
TRBV2,.,TRBJ1-2,.,TGTGCCAGCAGTGGTGATCACAAAGGAGATGGCTACACCTTC,CASSGDHKGDGYTF
TRBV4-1,TRBD1,TRBJ2-1,.,TGCGCCAGCAGCCTTACAGGGGTCAATGAGCAGTTCTTC,CASSLTGVNEQFF
TRBV4-1,.,TRBJ2-5,.,TGCGCCAGCAGCTCCCCCGGCGGCGAGACCCAGTACTTC,CASSSPGGETQYF
TRBV6-5,TRBD1,TRBJ2-7,.,TGTGCCAGCAGTTCCCACAGGGGGCCTTACGAGCAGTACTTC,CASSSHRGPYEQYF
TRBV24-1,.,TRBJ2-5,.,TGTGCCACCAGTGACCTAGAGACCCAGTACTTC,CATSDLETQYF
TRBV5-4,.,TRBJ2-2,.,TGTGCCAGCAAGGGGGTCACCGGGGAGCTGTTTTTT,CASKGVTGELFF